This passage covers 9 T cell receptor beta chains from one sample sequenced in a study of T cells expressing NK-cell markers. TCRdb derives one entry per CDR3 protein from the 5' RACE reads, leaving out DNA. The listing records about 260,000 distinct CDR3 sequences. Input material: blood T cells: a sorted CD56 or NKG2C T cell subset, CD4+ or CD8+ T cells, or bulk PBMC T cells (not recorded which). Every receptor here comes from a woman between 18 and 69 years old in good health.

The chain joins TRBV20-1 to TRBJ1-5; there is no DNA to check the TCRdb D call of TRBD1. The CDR3 has 14 residues. Germline CDR1 reads DFQATT; CDR2 reads SNEGSKA (reference sequence). The CDR3 protein is CSAPVSGHNQPQHF.

The chain has TRBV11-2 and TRBJ1-3; TCRdb lists TRBD1, though no DNA is available to test this call. CDR1 and CDR2 from the germline V gene are SGHAT and FQNNGV. This CDR3 spans 16 amino acids. The CDR3 region is CASSPPPNYVGNTIYF.

The chain employs TRBV6-5 and TRBJ2-3; with no DNA, the TCRdb D assignment of TRBD1 cannot be verified. This CDR3 is 16 amino acids long. Germline V lookup: CDR1 MNHEY, CDR2 SVGAGI. CDR3: CASSYSAGGVTDTQYF.

V is TRBV5-1 and J is TRBJ2-1; TCRdb calls TRBD1, which cannot be checked without DNA. The CDR3 totals 17 residues. Germline CDR1 reads SGHRS; CDR2 reads YFSETQ. This CDR3 is CASSRLSKGGPYNEQFF.

The rearrangement links TRBV7-9 to TRBJ2-1; checking the TCRdb D call of TRBD2 is not possible without DNA. CDR3 length: 16 amino acids. The V gene's germline CDR1 is SEHNR and CDR2 FQNEAQ (reference sequence). The CDR3 here is CASSVLLAGGPSEQFF.

The rearrangement links TRBV20-1 to TRBJ2-3; there is no DNA to check the TCRdb D call of TRBD2. There are 14 residues in the CDR3. Germline-derived CDR1 and CDR2 are DFQATT and SNEGSKA (reference sequence). The CDR3 loop reads CSAPTRGGGDTQYF.

J is TRBJ1-5 and V is TRBV7-2; TCRdb picks TRBD1, but there is no DNA to check that call. Looked up from germline, CDR1 is SGHTA and CDR2 is FQGNSA. CDR3 size: 14 residues. The CDR3 reads CASKGQGAGQPQHF.

J is TRBJ2-2 and V is TRBV11-2; the TCRdb call, TRBD2, lacks DNA for checking. CDR3 length: 13 residues. Germline V gene sequence: CDR1 SGHAT, CDR2 FQNNGV. The CDR3: CASRTKGDGELFF.

This rearrangement joins TRBV20-1 to TRBJ2-4; TCRdb reports TRBD1, a call that lacks DNA to check it against. The CDR3 has 14 amino acids. CDR1 and CDR2 from the germline V gene are DFQATT and SNEGSKA (reference sequence). The CDR3 is CSATSGVAKNIQYF.